These 23 T cell receptor beta chains were all obtained from the same sample, sequenced in a study of T cells in Graves' hyperthyroidism and ophthalmopathy. Authors of the study amplified TCR beta CDR3 regions from RNA transcripts. RT-PCR in the first round (using the HTBI primer set) targeted the TCR CDR3. In TCRdb, the multiplex PCR reads were re-called with MiXCR into one record per CDR3 protein. The sample holds approximately 690,000 distinct CDR3 sequences, 20% to 25% seen once. The sequenced sample was blood. These receptors came from a man aged 25-40 years with Graves' ophthalmopathy.

The genes are TRBV4-2 and TRBJ2-7; no firm D call. The CDR3 totals 14 residues. Trimming pared 2 bases from V and 3 bases from J, leaving 11 bases between. Germline V CDR1 and CDR2: LGHNA, YNFKEQ. CDR3 nucleotide sequence: TGTGCCAGCAGCCAATCGGGTAGAGTCTACGAGCAGTACTTC. Amino acids: CASSQSGRVYEQYF.

There are many counts of this clonotype. The chain recombines TRBV7-2 with TRBJ2-7, with D possibly matching TRBD2 (6 bases). This CDR3 region has 14 residues. From germline, CDR1 is SGHTA and CDR2 FQGNSA. V was clipped by 0 bases and J by 7 bases, with 13 bases between them. CDR3 DNA sequence: TGTGCCAGCAGCTTAGCGGGAGGCCCGAGGGAGCAGTACTTC. This translates into CASSLAGGPREQYF.

Only a few counts were recorded for this clonotype. The chain employs TRBV30 and TRBJ2-3; 15 positions agree with TRBD2. The CDR3 has 19 residues. The V and J ends lost 0 bases and 5 bases, in that order; junction bases with no gene match: 12. From germline, CDR1 is GTSNPN and CDR2 SVGIG (reference sequence). Written as DNA, the CDR3 is TGTGCCTGGAGTGTACACAGCGGACTAGCGGGAGGGTTGGGAGATACGCAGTATTTT. Translated: CAWSVHSGLAGGLGDTQYF. Full variable domain (rest looked up from reference TRBV30 and TRBJ2-3): SQTIHQWPATLVQPVGSPLSLECTVEGTSNPNLYWYRQAAGRGLQLLFYSVGIGQISSEVPQNLSASRPQDRQFILSSKKLLLSDSGFYLCAWSVHSGLAGGLGDTQYFGPGTRLTVL.

At least ten counts were recorded for this clonotype. The gene calls are TRBV18 and TRBJ2-7; D is possibly TRBD1 (5 bases). CDR1 and CDR2 (germline): KGHSH, LQKENI. Between the trimmed V and J ends, which lost 8 bases and 1 base, there was a span of 9 bases. There are 12 residues in the CDR3. The CDR3 spells CASSSGSYEQYF. The CDR3 DNA reads as TGTGCCAGCAGTTCAGGGTCCTACGAGCAGTACTTC. Using reference TRBV18 and TRBJ2-7 for the parts outside the CDR3, the full variable domain is NAGVMQNPRHLVRRRGQEARLRCSPMKGHSHVYWYRQLPEEGLKFMVYLQKENIIDESGMPKERFSAEFPKEGPSILRIQQVVRGDSAAYFCASSSGSYEQYFGPGTRLTVT.

The chain has TRBV30 and TRBJ1-1; D perhaps matches TRBD1 (5 bases). Germline V CDR1 and CDR2: GTSNPN, SVGIG (reference sequence). The CDR3 has 14 amino acids. V was clipped by 0 bases and J by 1 base, with 9 bases between them. The CDR3 DNA sequence: TGTGCCTGGAGTGTAACGGGGACGAACACTGAAGCTTTCTTT. Translated, it gives CAWSVTGTNTEAFF.

This clonotype was observed many times. This chain joins TRBV28 and TRBJ1-5; 7 bases align to TRBD1. J was trimmed by 4 bases and V by 6 bases; bases with no gene match: 9. The CDR3 covers 15 residues. Germline lookup yields CDR1 MDHEN and CDR2 SYDVKM. Here the CDR3 reads CASRPGQRGNQPQHF. For the CDR3, the DNA is TGTGCCAGCAGACCGGGACAGCGGGGGAATCAGCCCCAGCATTTT. The full variable domain, completed using reference TRBV28 and TRBJ1-5, is DVKVTQSSRYLVKRTGEKVFLECVQDMDHENMFWYRQDPGLGLRLIYFSYDVKMKEKGDIPEGYSVSREKKERFSLILESASTNQTSMYLCASRPGQRGNQPQHFGDGTRLSIL.

The V call is TRBV5-6, the J call TRBJ2-7; 11 bases map to TRBD1. CDR1 and CDR2 (germline): SGHDT, YYEEEE. CDR3 size: 15 residues. The V gene end was trimmed by 4 bases and the J gene end by 0 bases; junction bases not matched to a gene: 3. As DNA, the CDR3 is TGTGCCAGCAGCGAGGGACAGGGGGACTCCTACGAGCAGTACTTC. Amino acid sequence: CASSEGQGDSYEQYF.

The sample holds a few counts of this clonotype. CDR3 nucleotides: TGTGCCAGCAGTGATCAGACTAGCGGGACATCCACCGGGGAGCTGTTTTTT. It translates to CASSDQTSGTSTGELFF. The V and J genes are TRBV6-1 and TRBJ2-2, with TRBD2 identical over 11 bases. This CDR3 has 17 amino acids. Per the germline V gene, CDR1 is MNHNS and CDR2 is SASEGT. The V gene end was trimmed by 3 bases and the J gene end by 4 bases; junction bases not matched to a gene: 7.

In its sample, this clonotype was seen many times. The rearrangement links TRBV5-1 to TRBJ2-5, with D perhaps matching TRBD1 (6 bases). Trimming removed 0 bases from V and 1 base from J, with 7 bases in between. The CDR3 totals 14 residues. Germline V gene lookup returns CDR1 SGHRS and CDR2 YFSETQ. The CDR3 DNA reads as TGCGCCAGCAGCTTGGGACAGGTCCAAGAGACCCAGTACTTC. Its translation is CASSLGQVQETQYF.

This clonotype has only a few counts. The chain combines TRBV5-1 with TRBJ2-7; D is undetermined. This CDR3 comprises 13 residues. Germline-derived CDR1 and CDR2 are SGHRS and YFSETQ. The V gene lost 0 bases and the J gene lost 3 bases, with 7 bases spanning the gap. Here the CDR3 DNA reads TGCGCCAGCAGCTTGGAGGGATACTACGAGCAGTACTTC. It translates to CASSLEGYYEQYF.

This clonotype showed up many times. V gene TRBV30 combines with J gene TRBJ2-5; 10 nucleotides align to TRBD1. CDR3 size: 15 residues. Germline values: CDR1 GTSNPN, CDR2 SVGIG (reference sequence). J gave up 0 bases and V 0 bases, and 1 base lay outside the gene matches. CDR3 bases: TGTGCCTGGAGTGTGGACAGGGGGTACCAAGAGACCCAGTACTTC. This gives the protein CAWSVDRGYQETQYF.

This chain joins TRBV5-4 and TRBJ1-6; TRBD1 matches at 8 bases. Germline assignment: CDR1 SGHNT and CDR2 YYREEE (reference sequence). CDR3 size: 14 residues. The V gene end was trimmed by 3 bases and the J gene end by 9 bases; junction bases not matched to a gene: 5. The CDR3 nucleotides read TGTGCCAGCAGCTCCGACAGGGGTTTTTCACCCCTCCACTTT. Translated: CASSSDRGFSPLHF.

In its sample, this clonotype was seen a few times. This sequence joins TRBV5-1 and TRBJ1-6; D gene ambiguous. This CDR3 comprises 17 residues. CDR1 and CDR2 (germline): SGHRS, YFSETQ. The V end was cut by 0 bases, the J end by 0 bases, with 10 bases between. The CDR3 DNA is TGCGCCAGCAGCTTGGCCACCATCAGCTCCTATAATTCACCCCTCCACTTT. Its protein is CASSLATISSYNSPLHF. The complete variable domain, with remaining parts taken from reference TRBV5-1 and TRBJ1-6, reads KAGVTQTPRYLIKTRGQQVTLSCSPISGHRSVSWYQQTPGQGLQFLFEYFSETQRNKGNFPGRFSGRQFSNSRSEMNVSTLELGDSALYLCASSLATISSYNSPLHFGNGTRLTVT.

The rearrangement uses TRBV5-1 and TRBJ1-1, with D possibly TRBD1 on 5 matching bases. This CDR3 is built from 13 residues. Per germline, CDR1 SGHRS and CDR2 YFSETQ. Between the trimmed V and J ends, which lost 6 bases and 1 base, there was a span of 10 bases. CDR3 loop: CASNNGTNTEAFF. The DNA of the CDR3 is TGCGCCAGCAACAACGGGACGAACACTGAAGCTTTCTTT.

V usage is TRBV6-2 or TRBV6-3 and J usage is TRBJ2-7; possible D gene TRBD1, 6 bases. This CDR3 has 15 amino acids. CDR1 and CDR2 from the germline V gene are MNHEY and SVGEGT. Trimming cost V 6 bases and J 0 bases, with 15 bases left between them. Written as DNA, the CDR3 is TGTGCCAGCAGCACGACAGGCAGAAGCTCCTACGAGCAGTACTTC. Its translation: CASSTTGRSSYEQYF.

With regard to this clonotype: A much larger clone is a single base away; this may be a read error. The gene calls are TRBV11-2 and TRBJ2-2, with 10 bases lining up with TRBD2. Losses at the gene ends were 4 bases for V and 8 bases for J; bases not matched to a gene: 7. CDR3 length: 15 residues. Germline CDR1 reads SGHAT; CDR2 reads FQNNGV. CDR3 coding DNA: TGTGCCAGCAGCTCCTCGGGACTAGCGAGAGGGGAGCTGTTTTTT. It encodes CASSSSGLARGELFF.

The sample holds a few counts of this clonotype. This sequence joins TRBV7-2 and TRBJ1-1; D ambiguous. CDR1 SGHTA and CDR2 FQGNSA come from the germline V gene. V gave up 4 bases and J gave up 7 bases, with 7 bases separating them. The CDR3 has 11 amino acids. The CDR3 reads CASSSHSEAFF. CDR3 DNA sequence: TGTGCCAGCAGCTCCCACAGTGAAGCTTTCTTT.

There are a few counts of this clonotype. The chain is built from TRBV28 and TRBJ2-3; 7 bases fit TRBD1. The CDR3 is 15 amino acids. Germline CDR1 is MDHEN and CDR2 is SYDVKM. J gave up 4 bases and V 6 bases, and 10 bases lay outside the gene matches. CDR3 sequence (DNA): TGTGCCAGCAGGGAACAGGGGAAGGCAGCAGATACGCAGTATTTT. Protein product: CASREQGKAADTQYF.

This clonotype was picked up a small number of times. J is TRBJ2-1 and V is TRBV6-2 or TRBV6-3, with 13 bases lining up with TRBD2. This CDR3 has 15 residues. Trimming at V came to 6 bases and at J to 7 bases, leaving 6 bases not matched to a gene. Germline CDR1 is MNHEY and CDR2 is SVGEGT. In nucleotides, the CDR3 is TGTGCCAGCAGCTCGACTAGCGGGAGGAAAAATGAGCAGTTCTTC. Translating it yields CASSSTSGRKNEQFF.

This clonotype was observed at least ten times. V usage is TRBV28 and J usage is TRBJ2-5; tentatively, D is TRBD2 (5 bases). This CDR3 is built from 15 residues. Germline loops: CDR1 MDHEN, CDR2 SYDVKM. The germline V and J ends were trimmed by 4 bases and 3 bases, with 15 bases remaining between them. The CDR3 is CASSSLIASKETQYF. The CDR3, as DNA: TGTGCCAGCAGTTCCCTAATAGCGTCCAAAGAGACCCAGTACTTC.

The rearrangement uses TRBV2 and TRBJ2-3; 9 nucleotides line up with TRBD1. The CDR3 sequence is 15 residues long. The ends lost 8 bases at V and 5 bases at J; junction bases unmatched: 11. Germline lookup yields CDR1 SNHLY and CDR2 FYNNEI. CDR3 protein: CASLTWDRVKDTQYF. CDR3 nucleotide sequence: TGTGCCAGCTTAACCTGGGACAGGGTAAAAGATACGCAGTATTTT.

This clonotype was seen repeatedly, ten times or more. The V and J genes are TRBV25-1 and TRBJ1-5, with 9 bases matching TRBD1. This CDR3 has 15 residues. Germline V CDR1 and CDR2: MGHDK, SYGVNS. With V trimmed by 4 bases and J by 5 bases, 6 bases remained unmatched. This CDR3 reads CASSAPGQGYQPQHF. CDR3 bases: TGTGCCAGCAGTGCTCCGGGACAGGGCTATCAGCCCCAGCATTTT. The entire variable domain, with the rest obtained from reference TRBV25-1 and TRBJ1-5, is as follows: EADIYQTPRYLVIGTGKKITLECSQTMGHDKMYWYQQDPGMELHLIHYSYGVNSTEKGDLSSESTVSRIRTEHFPLTLESARPSHTSQYLCASSAPGQGYQPQHFGDGTRLSIL.

This clonotype was recorded a few times. This chain uses TRBV7-6 with TRBJ1-1; no firm D call. The CDR3 length is 14 residues. Germline lookup yields CDR1 SGHVS and CDR2 FNYEAQ. The V end was cut by 5 bases, the J end by 0 bases, with 10 bases between. The CDR3 region has the DNA TGTGCCAGCAGCCCATCCCCCCTGAACACTGAAGCTTTCTTT. It translates to CASSPSPLNTEAFF.